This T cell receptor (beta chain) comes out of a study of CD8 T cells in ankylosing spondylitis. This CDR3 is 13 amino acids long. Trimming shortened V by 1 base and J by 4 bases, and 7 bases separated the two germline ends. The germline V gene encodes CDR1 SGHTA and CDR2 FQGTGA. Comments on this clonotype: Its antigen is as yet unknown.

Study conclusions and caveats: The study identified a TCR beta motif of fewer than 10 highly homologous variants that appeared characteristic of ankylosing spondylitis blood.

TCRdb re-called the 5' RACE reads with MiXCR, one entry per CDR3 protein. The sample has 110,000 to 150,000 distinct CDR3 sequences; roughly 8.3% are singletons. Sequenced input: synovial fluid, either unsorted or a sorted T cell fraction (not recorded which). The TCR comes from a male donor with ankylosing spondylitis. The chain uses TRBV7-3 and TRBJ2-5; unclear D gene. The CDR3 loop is CASSLNLGETQYF. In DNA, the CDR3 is TGTGCCAGCAGCTTAAATCTAGGAGAGACCCAGTACTTC.